The clone carrying this T cell receptor (beta chain) was recorded a few times. The translated DNA and TCRdb's protein are not identical at residue 11; the protein here was translated from the DNA. All gene names here are mouse names. RNA, once extracted, was reverse transcribed into cDNA for use as the sequencing template. Data came from immunoSEQ multiplex PCR; TCRdb stores just in-frame clones and leaves some out. In total the sample includes around 18,000 clones, none of them seen once. This record comes from a study of CD8+ T cells in alopecia areata. Cells from pooled cutaneous lymph nodes were sorted by CD4, CD8alpha, NKG2D, NKG2ACE and other markers. The sequenced material came from CD8+ T cells sorted from a lymph node. The TCR comes from a C3H/HeJ mouse with alopecia areata. The strain is characterized by the MHC haplotype H2-k.

CDR3 loop: CGAREGGSGNTLYF. The CDR3 DNA, read in part, is TGTGGTGCTAGGGAAGGGGGCTCTGGAAATACG. V and J are TRBV20 and TRBJ1-3; 7 bases line up with TRBD1. The read ends 3 residues before the CDR3 terminus; that terminus is restored from the germline J gene. The V and J ends lost 0 bases and 1 base, in that order; junction bases with no gene match: 0. Germline V gene lookup returns CDR1 GFQATS and CDR2 STVNSAI. CDR3 length: 14 amino acids.